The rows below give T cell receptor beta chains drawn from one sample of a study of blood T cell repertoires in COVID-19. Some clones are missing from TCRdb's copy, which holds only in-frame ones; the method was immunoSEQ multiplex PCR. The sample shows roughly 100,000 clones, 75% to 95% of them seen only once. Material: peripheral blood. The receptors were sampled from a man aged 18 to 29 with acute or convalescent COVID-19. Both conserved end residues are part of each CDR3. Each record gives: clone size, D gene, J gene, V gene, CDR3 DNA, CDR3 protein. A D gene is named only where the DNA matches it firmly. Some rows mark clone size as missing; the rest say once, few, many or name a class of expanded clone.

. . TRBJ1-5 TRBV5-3 TGTGCCAGAAGCTTGGCTTTCAGGGAGGAGGGCAATCAGCCCCAGCATTTT CARSLAFREEGNQPQHF
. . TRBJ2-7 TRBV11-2 TGTGCCAGCAGCTATAGGGGGGGGCTCAGCTCCTACGAGCAGTACTTC CASSYRGGLSSYEQYF
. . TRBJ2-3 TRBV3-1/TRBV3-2 TGTGCCAGCAGCCTAATCAGGTCAGATACGCAGTATTTT CASSLIRSDTQYF
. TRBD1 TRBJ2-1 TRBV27 TGTGCCAGCACCCTAGGGACAGGGGTGATAAATGAGCAGTTCTTC CASTLGTGVINEQFF
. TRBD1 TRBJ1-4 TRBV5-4 TGTGCCAGCAGCTTTGTGGGGAAGGGGGCCCGTCAGGAAAAACTGTTTTTT CASSFVGKGARQEKLFF
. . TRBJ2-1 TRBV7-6 TGTGCCAGCAGCTTAGTTGAAGCTCACTACAATGAGCAGTTCTTC CASSLVEAHYNEQFF
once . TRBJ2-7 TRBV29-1 TGCAGCGTTGTAGGATGGCCGGGGGAGCAGTACTTC CSVVGWPGEQYF
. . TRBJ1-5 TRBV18 TGTGCCAGCTCACCGGACAGCTTGAGAGTTCAGCCCCAGCATTTT CASSPDSLRVQPQHF
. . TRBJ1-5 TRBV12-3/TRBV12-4 TGTGCCAGCAGGGTCAGGGGGCCCCAGCATTTT CASRVRGPQHF
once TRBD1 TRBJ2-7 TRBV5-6 TGTGCCAGCAGCTTGGACAGGGGGCGGGAGCAGTACTTC CASSLDRGREQYF
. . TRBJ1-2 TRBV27 TGTGCCAGCAGTTACGACAGGATTTATCCTTATGGCTACACCTTC CASSYDRIYPYGYTF
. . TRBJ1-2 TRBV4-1 TGCGCCAGCAGCCAAGGGGCCCCCTCAGTATATGGCTACACCTTC CASSQGAPSVYGYTF
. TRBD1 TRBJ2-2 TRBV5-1 TGCGCCAGCAGCGGGGGGACAGGGGCCGCAAACGATGCCGGGGAGCTGTTTTTT CASSGGTGAANDAGELFF
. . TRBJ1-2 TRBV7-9 TGTGCCAGCAGCTTAAGAGGGTTAATCTATGGCTACACCTTC CASSLRGLIYGYTF
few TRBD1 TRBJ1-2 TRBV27 TGTGCCAGCAGGGACACTTCGGGACAGTCCTTTTCGCGCTACACCTTC CASRDTSGQSFSRYTF
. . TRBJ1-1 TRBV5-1 TGCGCCAGCAGCCCCACACAGATTTCGAACACTGAAGCTTTCTTT CASSPTQISNTEAFF
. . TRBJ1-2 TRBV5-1 TGCGCCAGCAGCTTGTTTGGGGAGGAGGATGGCTACACCTTC CASSLFGEEDGYTF
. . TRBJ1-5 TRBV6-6 TGTGCCAGCAGTTACTCGGAGGCAAATCAGCCCCAGCATTTT CASSYSEANQPQHF
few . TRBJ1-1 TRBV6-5 TGTGCCAGCCCCCTCTCGGCTGAAGCTTTCTTT CASPLSAEAFF
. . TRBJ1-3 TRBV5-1 TGCGCCAGCAGCTCCACCCTAGGACAGCTCTCTGGAAACACCATATATTTT CASSSTLGQLSGNTIYF
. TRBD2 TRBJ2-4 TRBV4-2 TGTGCCAGCAGCCAAGGGGGAGGGTCCACCAAAAACATTCAGTACTTC CASSQGGGSTKNIQYF
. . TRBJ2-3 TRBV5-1 TGCGCCAGCAGCCCACAACATACAGGAGATACGCAGTATTTT CASSPQHTGDTQYF
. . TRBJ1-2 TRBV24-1 TGTGCCACCAGTGATTTGAGCCACTCCGGCTACACCTTC CATSDLSHSGYTF
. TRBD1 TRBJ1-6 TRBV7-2 TGTGCCAGCAGCTTACAGGGGGCTATCTATAATTCACCCCTCCACTTT CASSLQGAIYNSPLHF
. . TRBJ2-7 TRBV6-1 TGTGCCAGCAGTGAACGGACACTCCCGGGCGCCTACGAGCAGTACTTC CASSERTLPGAYEQYF
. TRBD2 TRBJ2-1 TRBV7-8 TGTGCCAGCAGCTTAGTCGTTGGGGAACAACTAGCGGGGGTCTACAATGAGCAGTTCTTC CASSLVVGEQLAGVYNEQFF
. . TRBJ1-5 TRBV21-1 TGTGCCAGCAGCAATGGCCGGGACAGGGGGCTTTCGAGCAATCAGCCCCAGCATTTT CASSNGRDRGLSSNQPQHF
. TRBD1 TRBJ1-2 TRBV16 TGTGCCAGCAGCCAAACGGACAGGGTGGAAGGCTACACCTTC CASSQTDRVEGYTF
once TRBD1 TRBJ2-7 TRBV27 TGTGCCAGCAGTGGACAGGGTGTGTACGAGCAGTACTTC CASSGQGVYEQYF
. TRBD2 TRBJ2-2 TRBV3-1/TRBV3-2 TGTGCCAGCAGCCGGACCGGACTAGCGGCGAACACCGGGGAGCTGTTTTTT CASSRTGLAANTGELFF
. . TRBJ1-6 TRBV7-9 TGTGCCAGCAGCTTAGAGCACAGGAGTTCACCCCTCCACTTT CASSLEHRSSPLHF
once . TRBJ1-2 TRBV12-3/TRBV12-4 TGTGCCAGCAGGGTAACAGGGAAGTATGGCTACACCTTC CASRVTGKYGYTF
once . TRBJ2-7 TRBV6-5 TGTGCCAGCAGTTCCCACGGGGAGCAGTACTTC CASSSHGEQYF
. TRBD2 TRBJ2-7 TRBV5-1 TGCGCCAGCAGCTTCGGACTAGCGGGGGACCTCTCCTACGAGCAGTACTTC CASSFGLAGDLSYEQYF
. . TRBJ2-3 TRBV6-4 TGTGCCAGCAGTGACTCGGGGCGGACCACCACAGATACGCAGTATTTT CASSDSGRTTTDTQYF
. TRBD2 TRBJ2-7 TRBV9 TGTGCCAGCAGCGTAGGTAGCGGGGGGACCCCCTACGAGCAGTACTTC CASSVGSGGTPYEQYF
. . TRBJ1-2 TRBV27 TGTGCCAGCAGTTTGGGGCGACAACTGGGCTACACCTTC CASSLGRQLGYTF
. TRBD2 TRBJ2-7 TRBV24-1 TGTGCCACCAGTGAACGACTAGCGGGAGCCTACGAGCAGTACTTC CATSERLAGAYEQYF
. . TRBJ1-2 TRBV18 TGTGCCAGCTCCCCGAATAGAGATGGCTACACCTTC CASSPNRDGYTF
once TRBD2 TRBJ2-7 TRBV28 TGTGCCAGCAGTCCCCTGGTGGAGGCGGGGGTGGCCTACGAGCAGTACTTC CASSPLVEAGVAYEQYF
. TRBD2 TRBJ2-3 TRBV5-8 TGTGCCAGCAGCTTTAGACTAGCGGGAGGGGGTACGCAGTATTTT CASSFRLAGGGTQYF
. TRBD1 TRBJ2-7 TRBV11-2 TGTGCCAGCAGCTTAGACTTCGACAGGGACGACTCCTACGAGCAGTACTTC CASSLDFDRDDSYEQYF
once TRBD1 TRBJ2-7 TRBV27 TGTGCCAGCAGTTGGCAGGGGGTCCGCTACGAGCAGTACTTC CASSWQGVRYEQYF
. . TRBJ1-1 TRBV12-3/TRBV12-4 TGTGCCAGCACTGGGGGGGGCTCAAAACGTGATTTCTTT CASTGGGSKRDFF
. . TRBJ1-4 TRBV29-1 TGCAGCGTTGACAGGGGAGATGAAAAACTGTTTTTT CSVDRGDEKLFF
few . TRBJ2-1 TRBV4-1 TGCGCCAGCAGCCAAGATCGGATAGAGGCTCGGGATGAGCAGTTCTTC CASSQDRIEARDEQFF
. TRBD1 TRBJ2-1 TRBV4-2 TGTGCCAGCAGCCAAGCGGACAGGGGAAGCAATGAGCAGTTCTTC CASSQADRGSNEQFF
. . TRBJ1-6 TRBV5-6 TGTGCCAGCAGCTTGTCGTGGGTCGGGGGGTCGAATTCACCCCTCCACTTT CASSLSWVGGSNSPLHF
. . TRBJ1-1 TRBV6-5 TGTGCCAGCATGGGGGGAGGGGATGTGAGCACTGAAGCTTTCTTT CASMGGGDVSTEAFF
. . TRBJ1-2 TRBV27 TGTGCCAGCAGTCCAAACAGTGGCTATGGCTACACCTTC CASSPNSGYGYTF
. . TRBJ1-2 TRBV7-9 TGTGCCAGCAGCCTATCCGATGGCTACACCTTC CASSLSDGYTF
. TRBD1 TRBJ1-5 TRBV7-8 TGTGCCAGCAGCGGTCTCGACAGGGTCATTCAGCCCCAGCATTTT CASSGLDRVIQPQHF
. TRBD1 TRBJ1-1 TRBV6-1 TGTGCCAGCAGTGAGCCGGGACAGGGGCGGACTGAAGCTTTCTTT CASSEPGQGRTEAFF
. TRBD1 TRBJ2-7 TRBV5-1 TGCGCCAGCAGCCCGGGACAGGGGGTGTACGAGCAGTACTTC CASSPGQGVYEQYF
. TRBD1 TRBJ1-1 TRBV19 TGTGCCAGTAGTCCCCGGACAGGTTTTGAGGCTGAAGCTTTCTTT CASSPRTGFEAEAFF
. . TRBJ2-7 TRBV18 TGTGCCAGCTCACCAAGTTCATCGCGGGCAGTCTCCTACGAGCAGTACTTC CASSPSSSRAVSYEQYF
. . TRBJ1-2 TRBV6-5 TGTGCCAGCACCCCAAGGAGGGAGGACTATGGCTACACCTTC CASTPRREDYGYTF
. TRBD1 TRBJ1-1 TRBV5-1 TGCGCCAGCAGCTTGGGACAGGGACGGAACACTGAAGCTTTCTTT CASSLGQGRNTEAFF
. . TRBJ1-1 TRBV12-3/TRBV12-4 TGTGCCAGTTTTACAGGGAACACTGAAGCTTTCTTT CASFTGNTEAFF